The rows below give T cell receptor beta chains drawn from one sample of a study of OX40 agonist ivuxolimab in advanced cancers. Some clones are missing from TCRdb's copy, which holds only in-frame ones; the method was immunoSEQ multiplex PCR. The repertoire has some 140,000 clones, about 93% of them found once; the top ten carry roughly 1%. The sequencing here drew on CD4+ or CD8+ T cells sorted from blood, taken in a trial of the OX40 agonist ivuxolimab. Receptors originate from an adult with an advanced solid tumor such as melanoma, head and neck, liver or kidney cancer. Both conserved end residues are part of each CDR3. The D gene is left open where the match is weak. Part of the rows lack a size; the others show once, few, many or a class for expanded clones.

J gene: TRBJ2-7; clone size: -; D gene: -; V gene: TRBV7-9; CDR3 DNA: TGTGCCTCGGGGGTAGCCCCCATCGAGCAGTACTTC; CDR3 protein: CASGVAPIEQYF
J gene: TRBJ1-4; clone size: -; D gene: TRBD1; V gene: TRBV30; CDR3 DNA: TGTGCCTCGGACAGGGATCATGAAAAACTGTTTTTT; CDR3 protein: CASDRDHEKLFF
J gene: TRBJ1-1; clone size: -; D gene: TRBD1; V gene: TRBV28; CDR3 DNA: TGTGCCAGCGGGTCCGGACAGGCAGACACTGAAGCTTTCTTT; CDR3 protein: CASGSGQADTEAFF
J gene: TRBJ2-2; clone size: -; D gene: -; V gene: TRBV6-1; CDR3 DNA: TGTGCCAGCAGCCTGGGGGGCTCGAACACCGGGGAGCTGTTTTTT; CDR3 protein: CASSLGGSNTGELFF
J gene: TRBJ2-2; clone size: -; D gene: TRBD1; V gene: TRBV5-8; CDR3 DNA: TGTGCCAGCAGCGCCTCCGGACAGGCGGCGCCTTTTCGGGAGCTGTTTTTT; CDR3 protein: CASSASGQAAPFRELFF
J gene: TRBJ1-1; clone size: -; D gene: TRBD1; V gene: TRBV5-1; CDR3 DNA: TGCGCCAGCAGCATTAATGCAGGGGGCCACACTGAAGCTTTCTTT; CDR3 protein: CASSINAGGHTEAFF
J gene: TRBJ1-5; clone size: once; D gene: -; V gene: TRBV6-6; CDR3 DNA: TGTGCCAGCAGAGGTACCGGGACATCCCTACGGCATTTT; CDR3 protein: CASRGTGTSLRHF
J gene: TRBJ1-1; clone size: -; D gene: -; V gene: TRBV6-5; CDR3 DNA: TGTGCCAGCAGTCAGGGGTTGGAAGCTTTCTTT; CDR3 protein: CASSQGLEAFF
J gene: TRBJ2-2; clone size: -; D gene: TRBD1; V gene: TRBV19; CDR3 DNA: TGTGCCAGTAGGAGAAGCAAAACAGGGGCGAACACCGGGGAGCTGTTTTTT; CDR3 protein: CASRRSKTGANTGELFF
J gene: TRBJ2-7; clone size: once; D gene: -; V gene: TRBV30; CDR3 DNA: TGTGCCTGGAGCGGGGACAGCGGGCCGTACGAGCAGTACTTC; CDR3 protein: CAWSGDSGPYEQYF
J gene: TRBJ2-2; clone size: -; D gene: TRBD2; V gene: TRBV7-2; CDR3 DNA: TGTGCCAGCAGCTTTTCCTCTAGCGGGAACACCGGGGAGCTGTTTTTT; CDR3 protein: CASSFSSSGNTGELFF
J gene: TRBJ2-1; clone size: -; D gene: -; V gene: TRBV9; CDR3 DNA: TGTGCCAGCAGCGTAGCTACGAGGGCCGTAAGACTTGGTGAGCAGTTCTTC; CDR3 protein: CASSVATRAVRLGEQFF
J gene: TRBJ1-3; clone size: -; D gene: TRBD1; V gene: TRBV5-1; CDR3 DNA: TGCGCCAGCAGCTTGGGACAGGGCGACTCTGGAAACACCATATATTTT; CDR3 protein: CASSLGQGDSGNTIYF